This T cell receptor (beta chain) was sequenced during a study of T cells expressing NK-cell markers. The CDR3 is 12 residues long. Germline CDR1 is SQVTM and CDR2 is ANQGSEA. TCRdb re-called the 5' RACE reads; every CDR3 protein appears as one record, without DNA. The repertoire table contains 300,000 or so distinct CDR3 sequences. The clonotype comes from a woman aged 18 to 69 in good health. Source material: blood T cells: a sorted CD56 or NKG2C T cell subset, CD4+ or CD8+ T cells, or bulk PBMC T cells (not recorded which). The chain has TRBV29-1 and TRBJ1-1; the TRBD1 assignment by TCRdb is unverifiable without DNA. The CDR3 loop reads CSVQGANTEAFF. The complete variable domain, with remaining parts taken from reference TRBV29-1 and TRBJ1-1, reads SAVISQKPSRDICQRGTSLTIQCQVDSQVTMMFWYRQQPGQSLTLIATANQGSEATYESGFVIDKFPISRPNLTFSTLTVSNMSPEDSSIYLCSVQGANTEAFFGQGTRLTVV.